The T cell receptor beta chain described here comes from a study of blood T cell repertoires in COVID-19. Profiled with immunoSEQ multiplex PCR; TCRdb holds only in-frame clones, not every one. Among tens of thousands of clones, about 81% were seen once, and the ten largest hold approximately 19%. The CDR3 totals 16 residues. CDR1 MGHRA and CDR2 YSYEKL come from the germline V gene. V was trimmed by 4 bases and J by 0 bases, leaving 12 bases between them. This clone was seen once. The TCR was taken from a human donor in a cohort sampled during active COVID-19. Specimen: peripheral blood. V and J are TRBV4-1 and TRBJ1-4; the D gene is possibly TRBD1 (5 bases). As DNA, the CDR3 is TGCGCCAGCAGCCGGCAGGGCTTCTCAACTAATGAAAAACTGTTTTTT. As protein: CASSRQGFSTNEKLFF.